Detailed here is one T cell receptor beta chain. The entry originates in a study of blood T cell repertoires in COVID-19. As for the study in general: Samples representing acute and convalescent COVID-19 were sourced from the United States, Italy and Spain. In each case, the material was cDNA or gDNA derived from T cells, B-cell-depleted T cells, or PBMCs.

CDR1 is KGHSH and CDR2 is LQKENI in the germline V gene. The germline V and J ends were trimmed by 0 bases and 3 bases, with 9 bases remaining between them. This CDR3 is built from 14 residues. Authors' analysis steps: Amplification from reference gene primers served as the basis for estimated nucleated cell counts. Sequencing was performed with immunoSEQ multiplex PCR; in TCRdb, only in-frame clones are kept and a portion is missing. V and J calls and clone size are given by that table; D and trimming were obtained from the DNA. This repertoire shows about 60,000 clones, 85% to 90% found once; its top ten account for roughly an eighth.

The sequenced material came from peripheral blood. The chain links TRBV18 to TRBJ2-7, with D tentatively TRBD1 (6 bases). This receptor was taken from a man in his 60s with active COVID-19. This CDR3 reads CASSPPPGDYEQYF. The CDR3 bases are TGTGCCAGCTCACCACCGCCAGGGGACTACGAGCAGTACTTC.